These 3 T cell receptor beta chains share one sample of origin, sequenced in a study of blood T cell repertoires in COVID-19. Sequencing used immunoSEQ multiplex PCR; TCRdb keeps in-frame clones, though not all of them. Of 200,000 to 250,000 clones in the sample, around 86% were seen once. The sample consisted of peripheral blood. These receptors were taken from a woman older than 75 with COVID-19, enrolled during active disease.

The chain has TRBV5-1 and TRBJ2-5; the D gene is possibly TRBD2 (5 bases). The CDR3 sequence is 12 residues long. Germline values: CDR1 SGHRS, CDR2 YFSETQ. V lost 1 base to trimming and J lost 5 bases, with 6 bases between them. CDR3 DNA sequence: TGCGCCAGCAGCTTGCCGGGGGAGACCCAGTACTTC. This codes for CASSLPGETQYF.

This clone was recorded a few times. The chain joins TRBV6-5 to TRBJ1-4; D is perhaps TRBD1 (6 bases). CDR1 is MNHEY and CDR2 is SVGAGI in the germline V gene. Trimming stripped 0 bases from V and 8 bases from J, with 16 bases between. CDR3 length: 16 amino acids. CDR3 region: CASSYSPGGLGEKLFF. DNA of the CDR3: TGTGCCAGCAGTTACTCCCCGGGGGGGCTAGGAGAAAAACTGTTTTTT.

The chain carries TRBV10-2 and TRBJ2-1; D not certain. Germline values: CDR1 WSHSY, CDR2 SAAADI. This CDR3 is 11 amino acids long. V was pared by 4 bases and J by 6 bases, with 4 bases between. The CDR3: CASSAVNEQFF. CDR3 nucleotide sequence: TGCGCCAGCAGTGCAGTCAATGAGCAGTTCTTC.